Presented here are 29 T cell receptor beta chains from one specimen sequenced in a study of resident and recirculating memory T cells in vitiligo (dated by TCRdb to about 2018). Receptors were amplified or captured by the immunoSEQ multiplex PCR assay. Sourced from immuneACCESS, this table was stored by TCRdb with only in-frame sequences that have V and J called. A share of the clones is absent; for the studies checked, an unresolved V gene accounts for under half, and the remainder has no known explanation. This sample gives 40,000 to 50,000 clones in total; around nine tenths of them show up just once. The top ten clonotypes cover 4.5% of the sample. The sample was blood. The receptors were gathered from a male donor with vitiligo.

The chain couples TRBV7-3 to TRBJ2-1, with D maybe TRBD2 (5 bases). Between the trimmed V and J ends, which lost 0 bases and 4 bases, there was a span of 13 bases. Germline V lookup: CDR1 SGHTA, CDR2 FQGTGA. The CDR3 is 16 amino acids. The CDR3 here is CASSLTRDLKYNEQFF. The CDR3 DNA reads TGTGCCAGCAGCTTAACGAGGGATCTCAAGTACAATGAGCAGTTCTTC.

This chain uses TRBV5-1 with TRBJ1-4; 8 bases fit TRBD1. CDR1 and CDR2 (germline): SGHRS, YFSETQ. Losses at the gene ends were 5 bases for V and 6 bases for J; bases not matched to a gene: 6. This CDR3 spans 14 amino acids. The CDR3 loop reads CASRVGQADEKLFF. The CDR3, as DNA: TGCGCCAGCAGAGTGGGACAGGCTGATGAAAAACTGTTTTTT.

The chain has TRBV29-1 and TRBJ2-3; 11 bases line up with TRBD2. Germline lookup yields CDR1 SQVTM and CDR2 ANQGSEA. The CDR3 covers 17 residues. The V and J ends lost 4 bases and 2 bases, in that order; junction bases with no gene match: 11. CDR3: CSVVGQASGGITDTQYF. CDR3 nucleotide sequence: TGCAGCGTTGTTGGACAAGCTAGCGGGGGGATCACAGATACGCAGTATTTT.

This clone was found once. The chain combines TRBV11-1 with TRBJ2-7, with TRBD1 matching over 9 bases. V was pared by 1 base and J by 0 bases, with 1 base of the junction left unmatched. Germline CDR1 SGHAT, CDR2 FQDESV (reference sequence). The CDR3 totals 15 residues. CDR3 in amino acids: CASSLVQGASYEQYF. In DNA form, the CDR3 reads TGTGCCAGCAGCTTAGTACAGGGGGCCTCCTACGAGCAGTACTTC.

V and J are TRBV11-2 and TRBJ2-1; TRBD2 might be the D (7 bases). The CDR3 consists of 16 residues. V was clipped by 2 bases and J by 4 bases, with 15 bases between them. Germline V gene sequence: CDR1 SGHAT, CDR2 FQNNGV. Written as DNA, the CDR3 is TGTGCCAGCAGCTTACTGGGGGGGGCGGGGTACAATGAGCAGTTCTTC. Translating gives CASSLLGGAGYNEQFF.

J is TRBJ2-7 and V is TRBV7-2, with 12 bases fitting TRBD2. After removal of 4 bases from V and 0 bases from J, the junction contained 10 bases not matched to a gene. CDR3 size: 18 residues. Germline CDR1 SGHTA, CDR2 FQGNSA. The DNA of the CDR3 is TGTGCCAGCAGCTCTAACCTTGGACTAGCGGGGAGCTCCTACGAGCAGTACTTC. Encoded protein: CASSSNLGLAGSSYEQYF. The full variable domain, completed using reference TRBV7-2 and TRBJ2-7, is GAGVSQSPSNKVTEKGKDVELRCDPISGHTALYWYRQSLGQGLEFLIYFQGNSAPDKSGLPSDRFSAERTGGSVSTLTIQRTQQEDSAVYLCASSSNLGLAGSSYEQYFGPGTRLTVT.

V and J are TRBV7-9 and TRBJ2-7; 7 bases are shared with TRBD1. Germline lookup yields CDR1 SEHNR and CDR2 FQNEAQ (reference sequence). Germline trimming cut 3 bases from V and 2 bases from J; bases unmatched to any gene: 4. CDR3 size: 14 residues. CDR3: CASSFDGTAYEQYF. In DNA form, the CDR3 reads TGTGCCAGCAGCTTTGATGGGACAGCCTACGAGCAGTACTTC.

The genes are TRBV7-2 and TRBJ1-2; D possibly corresponds to TRBD1 (6 bases). The CDR3 is 15 residues long. Trimming stripped 3 bases from V and 5 bases from J, with 16 bases between. Germline lookup yields CDR1 SGHTA and CDR2 FQGNSA. This CDR3 reads CASSLQRTGKYGYTF. The CDR3 DNA sequence: TGTGCCAGCAGCTTGCAGCGTACAGGGAAATATGGCTACACCTTC.

The chain uses TRBV27 and TRBJ2-5; D unclear. There are 13 residues in the CDR3. The germline CDR1 and CDR2 sequences are MNHEY and SMNVEV (reference sequence). V lost 6 bases and J lost 5, with 13 bases in between. The CDR3 protein is CASRALSRETQYF. CDR3 nucleotides: TGTGCCAGCAGAGCCCTATCCCGGGAGACCCAGTACTTC.

The chain couples TRBV4-3 to TRBJ2-5; 10 bases match TRBD2. Trimming cost V 4 bases and J 1 base; bases outside gene matches: 3. The CDR3 totals 15 residues. Germline CDR1 reads LGHNA; CDR2 reads YSLEER. CDR3 sequence: CASSRERGGQETQYF. CDR3 in DNA: TGCGCCAGCAGCCGGGAGCGGGGGGGCCAAGAGACCCAGTACTTC.

The chain carries TRBV9 and TRBJ2-4, with D perhaps TRBD2 (6 bases). Per the germline V gene, CDR1 is SGDLS and CDR2 is YYNGEE. The germline V and J ends were trimmed by 3 bases and 3 bases, with 10 bases remaining between them. CDR3 length: 14 amino acids. CDR3 loop: CASSAGTGKNIQYF. The CDR3 region has the DNA TGTGCCAGCAGCGCCGGGACTGGCAAAAACATTCAGTACTTC.

V gene TRBV6-5 combines with J gene TRBJ2-7; 11 bases map to TRBD1. The CDR3 consists of 14 residues. Per the germline V gene, CDR1 is MNHEY and CDR2 is SVGAGI. V trimming: 5 bases; J trimming: 2 bases; junction bases outside the gene matches: 2. As DNA, the CDR3 is TGTGCCAGCAGTCGGGGACAGGGGGCCTACGAGCAGTACTTC. This sequence encodes CASSRGQGAYEQYF.

The chain is built from TRBV6-5 and TRBJ1-2; TRBD1 might be the D (6 bases). V lost 2 bases, J lost 4 bases, and 11 bases lay in between. Germline V gene sequence: CDR1 MNHEY, CDR2 SVGAGI. The CDR3 spans 14 residues. This CDR3 reads CASSYLGDTYGYTF. As DNA, the CDR3 is TGTGCCAGCAGTTACCTGGGGGACACCTATGGCTACACCTTC.

The CDR3 DNA reads TGTGCCAGCAGCTCTGTCAGGGAGGGGACTGAAGCTTTCTTT. As protein: CASSSVREGTEAFF. V and J are TRBV11-2 and TRBJ1-1; tentative D call: TRBD1 (5 bases). V dropped 4 bases and J dropped 5 bases, with 14 bases sitting between them. Germline assignment: CDR1 SGHAT and CDR2 FQNNGV. This CDR3 region has 14 residues.

In DNA form, the CDR3 reads TGTGCCAGCAGTCCGGGGGGGCTCGAGCAGTACTTC. Its protein is CASSPGGLEQYF. The chain carries TRBV6-5 and TRBJ2-7; 8 bases are shared with TRBD2. The CDR3 length is 12 residues. Germline trimming cut 5 bases from V and 6 bases from J; bases unmatched to any gene: 3. Germline V gives CDR1 MNHEY, CDR2 SVGAGI.

This clone turned up a few times. The J gene is TRBJ2-4, the V gene TRBV7-2, with 8 bases fitting TRBD1. The length of the CDR3 is 15 residues. Unmatched junction bases numbered 7, after V lost 4 bases and J lost 5 bases. Germline lookup yields CDR1 SGHTA and CDR2 FQGNSA. Here the CDR3 DNA reads TGTGCCAGCAGCTCTCCAGACAGGGGACAAAACATTCAGTACTTC. Translation gives CASSSPDRGQNIQYF.

This chain uses TRBV7-8 with TRBJ2-1, with 8 nucleotides matching TRBD2. Germline assignment: CDR1 SGHVS and CDR2 FQNEAQ. The CDR3 is made up of 15 amino acids. J lost 5 bases, V lost 5 bases, and 8 bases had no gene match. CDR3 nucleotide sequence: TGTGCCAGCAGCGCACGGGGGGGATACAACAATGAGCAGTTCTTC. Translating it yields CASSARGGYNNEQFF. The complete variable domain, with remaining parts taken from reference TRBV7-8 and TRBJ2-1, reads GAGVSQSPRYKVAKRGQDVALRCDPISGHVSLFWYQQALGQGPEFLTYFQNEAQLDKSGLPSDRFFAERPEGSVSTLKIQRTQQEDSAVYLCASSARGGYNNEQFFGPGTRLTVL.

This clone has more than one count but fewer than ten. The chain links TRBV7-9 to TRBJ1-2; D unclear. V gave up 6 bases and J gave up 10 bases, with 21 bases separating them. Germline CDR1 is SEHNR and CDR2 is FQNEAQ (reference sequence). This CDR3 is built from 14 residues. The CDR3 is CASSPAGVLSNYTF. The CDR3 nucleotides are TGTGCCAGCAGTCCGGCGGGCGTGCTTTCCAACTACACCTTC. Variable domain in full (rest from reference TRBV7-9 and TRBJ1-2): DTGVSQNPRHKITKRGQNVTFRCDPISEHNRLYWYRQTLGQGPEFLTYFQNEAQLEKSRLLSDRFSAERPKGSFSTLEIQRTEQGDSAMYLCASSPAGVLSNYTFGSGTRLTVV.

The chain combines TRBV5-1 with TRBJ2-1; 12 bases map to TRBD2. The V gene's germline CDR1 is SGHRS and CDR2 YFSETQ. The CDR3 sequence is 18 residues long. The J segment lost 1 base and the V segment lost 4 bases, leaving 9 bases of the junction unmatched. In nucleotides, the CDR3 is TGCGCCAGCAGCGCAGAAAGAACTAGCGGGGGGTCCTACAATGAGCAGTTCTTC. Residues: CASSAERTSGGSYNEQFF.

This clone was detected once. The chain joins TRBV29-1 to TRBJ2-5, with TRBD1 matching 8 bases. The length of the CDR3 is 15 residues. Germline CDR1 reads SQVTM; CDR2 reads ANQGSEA. The junction had 12 bases not matched to a gene; V was cut back by 7 bases and J by 2 bases. CDR3 nucleotide sequence: TGCAGCGGGCGAGACAGGGGTGGGGGGCAAGAGACCCAGTACTTC. It is translated as CSGRDRGGGQETQYF. Variable domain in full (rest from reference TRBV29-1 and TRBJ2-5): SAVISQKPSRDICQRGTSLTIQCQVDSQVTMMFWYRQQPGQSLTLIATANQGSEATYESGFVIDKFPISRPNLTFSTLTVSNMSPEDSSIYLCSGRDRGGGQETQYFGPGTRLLVL.

V is TRBV5-5 and J is TRBJ1-1; D perhaps matches TRBD1 (5 bases). V was pared by 5 bases and J by 3 bases, with 8 bases between. The germline gives CDR1 SGHKS, CDR2 YYEKEE (reference sequence). The CDR3 has 12 amino acids. Written as DNA, the CDR3 is TGTGCCAGCAGTCAGGGTTACACTGAAGCTTTCTTT. Its protein product is CASSQGYTEAFF.

V is TRBV19 and J is TRBJ2-5, with 8 nucleotides matching TRBD1. With V trimmed by 3 bases and J by 5 bases, 11 bases remained unmatched. Germline V gives CDR1 LNHDA, CDR2 SQIVND (reference sequence). This CDR3 region has 16 residues. The CDR3 reads CASSISWQGARETQYF. In nucleotides, the CDR3 is TGTGCCAGTAGTATCTCTTGGCAGGGGGCGAGGGAGACCCAGTACTTC.

J is TRBJ1-2 and V is TRBV27; D may be TRBD1 (5 bases). CDR3 length: 20 amino acids. CDR1 is MNHEY and CDR2 is SMNVEV in the germline V gene (reference sequence). Trimming shortened V by 2 bases and J by 4 bases, and 29 bases separated the two germline ends. The CDR3 spells CASSLVYPGFLTPHLYGYTF. The CDR3 bases are TGTGCCAGCAGTTTAGTGTATCCAGGGTTCCTAACCCCTCATCTCTATGGCTACACCTTC.

In nucleotides, the CDR3 is TGTGCCAGCAACCCAGGGTTGGGCTCACCCCTCCACTTT. This encodes CASNPGLGSPLHF. The rearrangement links TRBV9 to TRBJ1-6, with a tentative D call TRBD1 (5 bases). The V gene's germline CDR1 is SGDLS and CDR2 YYNGEE. V lost 6 bases and J 10 bases, leaving 14 bases between the germline ends. This CDR3 is built from 13 residues.

The rearrangement uses TRBV5-1 and TRBJ1-2; no definite D call. Germline-derived CDR1 and CDR2 are SGHRS and YFSETQ. V was shortened by 0 bases and J by 1 base, with 7 bases between the two germline ends. This CDR3 has 14 amino acids. The CDR3 sequence: CASSLEINNYGYTF. CDR3 coding DNA: TGCGCCAGCAGCTTGGAAATCAATAACTATGGCTACACCTTC.

This clone was seen only once. The chain employs TRBV6-6 and TRBJ1-2, with unresolved D. With 4 bases removed from V and 3 bases from J, the gap between germline ends came to 9 bases. The CDR3 has 13 residues. The germline CDR1 and CDR2 sequences are MNHNY and SVGAGI (reference sequence). The CDR3, as DNA: TGTGCCAGCAGTTTTAGGAGGGACTATGGCTACACCTTC. Encoded protein: CASSFRRDYGYTF.

Comment on this clone: At one boundary the junction diverges from the germline segment, which might be a read error. CDR3 protein: CAWSFGDSGNTVYF. The DNA of the CDR3 is TGTGCCTGGAGCTTCGGTGACTCTGGAAACACCGTATATTTT. V is TRBV30 and J is TRBJ1-3; D call uncertain. The CDR3 totals 14 residues. Germline V gene sequence: CDR1 GTSNPN, CDR2 SVGIG (reference sequence).

This chain links TRBV7-8 with TRBJ2-7, with D possibly being TRBD1 (6 bases). Germline V gives CDR1 SGHVS, CDR2 FQNEAQ. CDR3 length: 15 amino acids. V was pared by 3 bases and J by 3 bases, with 15 bases between. The CDR3 sequence is CASSFGRLRGYEQYF. The CDR3 DNA sequence: TGTGCCAGCAGCTTTGGTCGTCTCAGGGGCTACGAGCAGTACTTC. Based on the CDR3 plus reference TRBV7-8 and TRBJ2-7, the full variable domain is GAGVSQSPRYKVAKRGQDVALRCDPISGHVSLFWYQQALGQGPEFLTYFQNEAQLDKSGLPSDRFFAERPEGSVSTLKIQRTQQEDSAVYLCASSFGRLRGYEQYFGPGTRLTVT.

J is TRBJ1-3 and V is TRBV30; D is possibly TRBD1 (5 bases). V lost 0 bases, J lost 0 bases, and 12 bases lay in between. Germline loops: CDR1 GTSNPN, CDR2 SVGIG (reference sequence). The length of the CDR3 is 16 residues. The CDR3 DNA follows: TGTGCCTGGAGTGTACAGGTCAGGAGCTCTGGAAACACCATATATTTT. Amino acids: CAWSVQVRSSGNTIYF.